This T cell receptor (beta chain) stems from a study of PD-1 blockade in classical Hodgkin lymphoma. Study observations and caveats: Repertoires differed for reasons still undefined, possibly disease activity or prior therapy. CD4+ TCR diversity, unlike CD8+, rose significantly by C4D1. Lower baseline TCR diversity was reported for newly diagnosed patients than for healthy donors.

The table came from immunoSEQ multiplex PCR; TCRdb's copy has only in-frame clones and leaves some out. The data show more than 70,000 clones, with around 90% seen just once and around 2.4% held by the top ten. V shed 4 bases and J shed 7 bases, with 8 bases lying between them. The CDR3 length is 11 residues. Looked up from germline, CDR1 is GTSNPN and CDR2 is SVGIG (reference sequence). All trial patients relapsed after autologous stem cell transplantation. About this clone: The antigen remains undetermined.

The V call is TRBV30, the J call TRBJ1-3; D not certain. This clonotype originated in a human donor with classical Hodgkin lymphoma. This sample comprised peripheral blood mononuclear cells (PBMCs), obtained before the second cycle of nivolumab. The CDR3 sequence is CAWNQANTIYF. The CDR3 DNA is TGTGCCTGGAATCAGGCGAACACCATATATTTT.